A selection of T cell receptor beta chains follows, all from one sample in a study of T cells in localized non-small cell lung cancer. Profiled with immunoSEQ multiplex PCR; TCRdb holds only in-frame clones, not every one. Among about 78,000 clones listed, approximately 84% were seen once. The specimen comprised peripheral blood, sampled before any cancer treatment. These receptors all stem from a man aged 35 to 70 with stage I lung adenocarcinoma. Each CDR3 is given with its conserved first and last residue. A D gene is named only where the DNA matches it firmly. The size field is filled for only some rows; it gives once, few, many or a size class.

J,size,D,V,DNA,CDR3
TRBJ2-1,NA,NA,TRBV5-1,TGCGCCAGCAGCTTGGGGCAGCTTTACTCCTACAATGAGCAGTTCTTC,CASSLGQLYSYNEQFF
TRBJ2-7,NA,NA,TRBV28,TGTGCCAGCAGTTTATTGGGGGTCTACGAGCAGTACTTC,CASSLLGVYEQYF
TRBJ2-2,NA,NA,TRBV9,TGTGCCAGCAGCGTACCGGGGAACACCGGGGAGCTGTTTTTT,CASSVPGNTGELFF
TRBJ2-5,few,NA,TRBV7-2,TGTGCCAGCAGCGCACGCGGGACTCCTGGAGGGACCCAGTACTTC,CASSARGTPGGTQYF
TRBJ2-1,NA,TRBD1,TRBV10-2,TGCGCCAGCAGACCGGGACAGGAGCAGTTCTTC,CASRPGQEQFF
TRBJ2-1,NA,TRBD2,TRBV5-4,TGTGTCAGCAGCTCACGGAGGCGGGAGAGGGATGAGCAGTTCTTC,CVSSSRRRERDEQFF
TRBJ2-5,NA,NA,TRBV6-1,TGTGCCAGCAGTGAAGAGGGGCTCCGAATAGAGACCCAGTACTTC,CASSEEGLRIETQYF
TRBJ2-2,NA,TRBD2,TRBV5-4,TGTGCCAGCAGCGGCGGGGGTGGTAGCACCGGGGAGCTGTTTTTT,CASSGGGGSTGELFF
TRBJ2-1,NA,NA,TRBV28,TGTGCCAGCAGTTTGGAGCCTTCTGAAAAACTCTACAATGAGCAGTTCTTC,CASSLEPSEKLYNEQFF
TRBJ2-1,NA,TRBD1,TRBV5-5,TGTGCCAGCAGCCTTTTCAGGGGGTATAATGAGCAGTTCTTC,CASSLFRGYNEQFF
TRBJ1-2,NA,NA,TRBV6-5,TGTGCCAGCAGTGTCGGGACACCAGATGGCTACACCTTC,CASSVGTPDGYTF
TRBJ2-2,NA,NA,TRBV10-3,TGTGCCACCCACGGACTCCAGAACACCGGGGAGCTGTTTTTT,CATHGLQNTGELFF
TRBJ1-3,few,TRBD1,TRBV7-8,TGTGCCAGCAGCAAACGGACAGGTGCTGGAAACACCATATATTTT,CASSKRTGAGNTIYF
TRBJ2-4,few,TRBD1,TRBV2,TGTGCCAGCAGGATCCGGGACAGGGGCATTCAGTACTTC,CASRIRDRGIQYF
TRBJ2-7,many,NA,TRBV15,TGTGCCACCAGCAGAGATCCCAGCTACGAGCAGTACTTC,CATSRDPSYEQYF